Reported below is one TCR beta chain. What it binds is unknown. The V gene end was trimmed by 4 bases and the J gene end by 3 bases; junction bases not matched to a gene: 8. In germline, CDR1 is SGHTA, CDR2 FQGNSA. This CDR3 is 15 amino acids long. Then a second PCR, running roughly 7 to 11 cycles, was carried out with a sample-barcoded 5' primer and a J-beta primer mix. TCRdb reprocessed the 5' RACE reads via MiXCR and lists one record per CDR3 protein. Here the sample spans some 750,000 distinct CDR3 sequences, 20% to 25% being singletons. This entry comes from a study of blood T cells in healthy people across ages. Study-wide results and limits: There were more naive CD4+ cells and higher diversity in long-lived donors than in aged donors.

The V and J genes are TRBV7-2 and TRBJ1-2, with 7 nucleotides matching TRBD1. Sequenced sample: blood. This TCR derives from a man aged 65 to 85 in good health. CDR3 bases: TGTGCCAGCAGCTGGACAGGCCCCGGAGACTATGGCTACACCTTC. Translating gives CASSWTGPGDYGYTF.